The subject of this entry is one T cell receptor (beta chain). What it binds is not known. This entry belongs to a study of cytomegalovirus exposure and HLA in healthy donors. The V gene's germline CDR1 is MNHNS and CDR2 SASEGT. Trimming took off 1 base at V and 7 bases at J, with 13 bases between the two ends. The CDR3 is 14 amino acids. General study points: The majority of TCR sequences were rare, yet some public TCRs appeared in many donors.

Both 60 Vbeta primers and 13 Jbeta primers went into the PCR. Produced via immunoSEQ multiplex PCR; TCRdb's table is partial and in-frame only. The data contain about 170,000 clones, roughly 80% of them seen just once; the ten biggest clones take up 2% to 2.5%. The chain is built from TRBV6-1 and TRBJ1-2; D possibly corresponds to TRBD1 (6 bases). The TCR sequence derives from a male donor in good health and CMV-seronegative. The sample was PBMCs. The DNA of the CDR3 is TGTGCCAGCAGTGAAGGACCGTCAGGGGCTGGCTACACCTTC. Its protein is CASSEGPSGAGYTF.